This T cell receptor (beta chain) emerged from a study of shared clonotypes between healthy human individuals. Background on the study: Three plates each covered CD4 naive and memory; CD8 naive two, CD8 memory one.

CD45RO-negative cells were positively selected for CCR7, leaving out terminally differentiated effector memory CD45RA+ cells. Germline CDR1 SNHLY, CDR2 FYNNEI. The junction had 9 bases not matched to a gene; V was cut back by 2 bases and J by 3 bases. This CDR3 has 16 amino acids. Sorted-subset replicate PCR reactions contained 150 to 200 ng DNA, corresponding to roughly 29,000 T cell genomes. Repertoires were generated with immunoSEQ multiplex PCR, while TCRdb's copy carries only in-frame clones and drops some. Here the sample spans about 2.1 million clones, around 95% being singletons. The clonotype was recovered from a man in his late teens or twenties in good health. Some clones in this sample may be carry-over from other donors' samples. Sequencing was performed on naive CD8+ T cells from PBMCs. The chain is built from TRBV2 and TRBJ2-7; 8 positions match TRBD2. The CDR3: CASSETLAGLFYEQYF. The CDR3, as DNA: TGTGCCAGCAGTGAAACGTTAGCGGGGCTGTTCTACGAGCAGTACTTC. Using reference TRBV2 and TRBJ2-7 for the parts outside the CDR3, the full variable domain is EPEVTQTPSHQVTQMGQEVILRCVPISNHLYFYWYRQILGQKVEFLVSFYNNEISEKSEIFDDQFSVERPDGSNFTLKIRSTKLEDSAMYFCASSETLAGLFYEQYFGPGTRLTVT.